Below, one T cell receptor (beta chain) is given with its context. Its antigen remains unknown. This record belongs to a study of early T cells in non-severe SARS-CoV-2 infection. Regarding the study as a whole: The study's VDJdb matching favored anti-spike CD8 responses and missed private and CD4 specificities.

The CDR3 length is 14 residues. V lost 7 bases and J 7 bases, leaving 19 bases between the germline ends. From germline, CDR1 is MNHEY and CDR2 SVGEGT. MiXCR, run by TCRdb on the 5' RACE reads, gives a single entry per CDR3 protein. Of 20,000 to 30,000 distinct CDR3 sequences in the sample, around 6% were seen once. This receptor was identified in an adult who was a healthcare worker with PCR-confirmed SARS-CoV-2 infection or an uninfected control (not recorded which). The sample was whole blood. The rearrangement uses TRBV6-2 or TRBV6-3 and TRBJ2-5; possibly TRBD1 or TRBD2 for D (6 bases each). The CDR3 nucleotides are TGTGCCAGCAAAGTACAGGGTTCCGGGGGGACCCAGTACTTC. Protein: CASKVQGSGGTQYF.